This T cell receptor (beta chain) was recorded in a study of cytomegalovirus exposure and HLA in healthy donors. Study-wide context: Some 85 million unique TCRs, all from HLA-typed donors, were included in an early release of the data.

Whole-study results and caveats: TCR beta chain V- and J-gene trimming was linked, in a later analysis, to a missense variant in DCLRE1C. Earlier analysis looked at TCR beta V segments, and most were productive about 90% or about 30% of the time.

Use of 60 Vbeta and 13 Jbeta primers characterized the PCR. Here immunoSEQ multiplex PCR was the method, and the copy in TCRdb shows in-frame clones only, minus some. This sample has about 200,000 clones, with about four fifths found just once. As regards this clone: As yet, its antigen is unknown.

Source material: PBMCs. The receptor was isolated from a woman in her thirties or forties in good health and CMV-seronegative.

CDR3 sequence reads: CASSESLGGGWQPQHF. CDR3 in DNA: TGCGCCAGCAGTGAGTCGCTAGGGGGGGGTTGGCAGCCCCAGCATTTT. This chain uses TRBV10-2 with TRBJ1-5; D is possibly TRBD1 (6 bases). This CDR3 has 16 amino acids. Looked up from germline, CDR1 is WSHSY and CDR2 is SAAADI. V lost 0 bases, J lost 7 bases, and 16 bases lay in between.